A single sample gave rise to the 14 T cell receptor beta chains below, sequenced in a study of regulatory T cells in long-lasting Graves disease. Both iRepertoire HTBI primers and Arm-PCR of CDR3 regions were used to build the TCR beta libraries. Each CDR3 protein gets one entry after TCRdb re-called the multiplex PCR reads with MiXCR. The table records 430,000 or so distinct CDR3 sequences, roughly a fifth of them present only once. Noted time point: persistent/refractory GD, antithyroid drugs over 5 years with positive TRAb. Following extraction of RNA from PBMCs, that RNA was used to make the TCR library. The material sequenced was peripheral blood mononuclear cells (PBMCs), taken when the disease was refractory, from a patient treated with antithyroid drugs. These receptors all stem from a female donor with Graves disease.

Ten or more counts support this clonotype. CDR3 nucleotides: TGTGCCAGCAGTTCCGGACAGGCCACCCAAGAGACCCAGTACTTC. Translated, it gives CASSSGQATQETQYF. The chain is built from TRBV28 and TRBJ2-5, with TRBD1 matching 7 bases. CDR1 is MDHEN and CDR2 is SYDVKM in the germline V gene. V was pared by 4 bases and J by 1 base, with 6 bases of the junction left unmatched. This CDR3 has 15 residues.

This clonotype was seen ten or more times. This chain links TRBV6-5 with TRBJ1-4; D not certain. The length of the CDR3 is 14 residues. CDR1 is MNHEY and CDR2 is SVGAGI in the germline V gene. The V end was cut by 2 bases, the J end by 7 bases, with 11 bases between. CDR3 region: CASSYDSGREKLFF. The CDR3 DNA is TGTGCCAGCAGTTACGATTCAGGCCGTGAAAAACTGTTTTTT.

The chain joins TRBV5-1 to TRBJ2-5; either TRBD1 or TRBD2 may fit D (6 bases each). The CDR3 consists of 15 residues. V lost 0 bases and J lost 4, with 13 bases in between. The germline V gene has CDR1 SGHRS and CDR2 YFSETQ. In DNA, the CDR3 is TGCGCCAGCAGCTTGGTCCCGGGGGCAAGAGAGACCCAGTACTTC. It translates to CASSLVPGARETQYF.

Many counts were recorded for this clonotype. The chain employs TRBV5-5 and TRBJ1-1; D is possibly TRBD1 (5 bases). The CDR3 is 14 amino acids. The germline CDR1 and CDR2 sequences are SGHKS and YYEKEE (reference sequence). The V end was cut by 6 bases, the J end by 3 bases, with 15 bases between. DNA for the CDR3: TGTGCCAGCAACCTCCAAGGGGTAGACACTGAAGCTTTCTTT. This encodes CASNLQGVDTEAFF.

This clonotype has a handful of counts. The chain couples TRBV13 to TRBJ2-1; possibly TRBD2 for D (6 bases). Trimming shortened V by 6 bases and J by 7 bases, and 13 bases separated the two germline ends. The V gene's germline CDR1 is PRHDT and CDR2 FYEKMQ (reference sequence). The CDR3 has 13 amino acids. CDR3 residues: CASSKAGFNEQFF. The CDR3 coding sequence is TGTGCCAGCAGTAAGGCGGGATTTAATGAGCAGTTCTTC.

The table lists this clonotype with a few counts. The V gene is TRBV20-1, the J gene TRBJ1-2; perhaps TRBD1 as D (6 bases). The CDR3 loop spans 13 amino acids. Trimming took 5 bases from V and 3 from J, leaving 13 bases between them. The V gene's germline CDR1 is DFQATT and CDR2 SNEGSKA (reference sequence). The CDR3 nucleotides are TGCAGTGCTGGGACATCCACAGACTATGGCTACACCTTC. It yields the protein CSAGTSTDYGYTF.

This clonotype was found a few times. The chain has TRBV18 and TRBJ2-5, with D perhaps matching TRBD1 or TRBD2 (5 bases each). The CDR3 covers 13 residues. Germline V gives CDR1 KGHSH, CDR2 LQKENI. V dropped 2 bases and J dropped 7 bases, with 11 bases sitting between them. This CDR3 reads CASSPIDGGTQYF. The CDR3 DNA is TGTGCCAGCTCACCAATTGATGGGGGGACCCAGTACTTC.

This clonotype was counted many times. The chain employs TRBV12-3 or TRBV12-4 and TRBJ1-1; D may be TRBD1 (6 bases). Trimming cost V 7 bases and J 1 base, with 10 bases left between them. The CDR3 contains 13 residues. CDR3 sequence: CASKGGANTEAFF. DNA of the CDR3: TGTGCCAGCAAGGGGGGCGCGAACACTGAAGCTTTCTTT.

There are a few counts of this clonotype. V gene TRBV5-1 combines with J gene TRBJ2-7; 9 bases fit TRBD2. The CDR3 runs 15 residues. Germline CDR1 and CDR2: SGHRS and YFSETQ. The V and J ends lost 0 bases and 5 bases, in that order; junction bases with no gene match: 6. The CDR3 region has the DNA TGCGCCAGCAGCTTGGTCAGCGGGAGGAGTGACGAGCAGTACTTC. Translating it yields CASSLVSGRSDEQYF.

The chain is built from TRBV12-3 or TRBV12-4 and TRBJ2-6; no reliable D call. The CDR3 extends over 15 amino acids. The V and J ends lost 3 bases and 2 bases respectively, with 8 bases between them. CDR3 amino acids: CASSFLGTGANVLTF. Written as DNA, the CDR3 is TGTGCCAGCAGTTTTTTAGGGACTGGGGCCAACGTCCTGACTTTC.

The chain carries TRBV11-2 and TRBJ2-7, with 8 bases aligning to TRBD2. This CDR3 comprises 14 residues. The ends lost 5 bases at V and 3 bases at J; junction bases unmatched: 6. Per germline, CDR1 SGHAT and CDR2 FQNNGV. The CDR3 loop is CASSTQREYYEQYF. The CDR3 DNA sequence: TGTGCCAGCAGCACCCAGCGGGAGTACTACGAGCAGTACTTC.

On this clonotype itself: Given a much more abundant clone one base away, this may be a read error. The genes are TRBV7-3 and TRBJ2-2, with D hard to call. CDR1 SGHTA and CDR2 FQGTGA come from the germline V gene. Trimming removed 7 bases at V and 6 bases at J, with 12 bases between. This CDR3 contains 13 residues. As DNA, the CDR3 is TGTGCCAGCAACCTCAGCGTGGCCGGGGAGCTGTTTTTT. Its translation: CASNLSVAGELFF.

The table lists this clonotype with many counts. The CDR3 is CASSFRGLASYQETQYF. The DNA for the CDR3 is TGTGCCAGCAGCTTCCGCGGACTAGCGTCGTACCAAGAGACCCAGTACTTC. The J gene is TRBJ2-5, the V gene TRBV7-9; TRBD2 matches at 9 bases. Germline V gene sequence: CDR1 SEHNR, CDR2 FQNEAQ (reference sequence). The CDR3 has 17 residues. V lost 3 bases to trimming and J lost 0 bases; unmatched junction nucleotides: 8.

The chain couples TRBV7-2 to TRBJ1-1; D is ambiguous. Germline CDR1 is SGHTA and CDR2 is FQGNSA. The CDR3 is 15 residues long. Trimming stripped 5 bases from V and 2 bases from J, with 15 bases between. The CDR3 spells CASSQLGKVNTEAFF. For the CDR3, the DNA is TGTGCCAGCAGCCAACTTGGAAAGGTTAACACTGAAGCTTTCTTT.